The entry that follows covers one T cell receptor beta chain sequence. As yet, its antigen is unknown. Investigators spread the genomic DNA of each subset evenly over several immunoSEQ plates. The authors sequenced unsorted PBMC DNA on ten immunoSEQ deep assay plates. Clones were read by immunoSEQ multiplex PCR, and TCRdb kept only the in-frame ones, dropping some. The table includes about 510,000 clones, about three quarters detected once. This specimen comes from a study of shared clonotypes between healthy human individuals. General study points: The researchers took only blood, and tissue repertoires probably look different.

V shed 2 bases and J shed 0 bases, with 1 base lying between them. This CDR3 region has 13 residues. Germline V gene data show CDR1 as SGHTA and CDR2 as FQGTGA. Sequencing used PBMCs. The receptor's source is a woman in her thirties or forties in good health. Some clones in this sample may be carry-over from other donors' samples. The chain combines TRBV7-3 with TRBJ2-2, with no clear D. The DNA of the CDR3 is TGTGCCAGCAGCTTATCGAACACCGGGGAGCTGTTTTTT. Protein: CASSLSNTGELFF.